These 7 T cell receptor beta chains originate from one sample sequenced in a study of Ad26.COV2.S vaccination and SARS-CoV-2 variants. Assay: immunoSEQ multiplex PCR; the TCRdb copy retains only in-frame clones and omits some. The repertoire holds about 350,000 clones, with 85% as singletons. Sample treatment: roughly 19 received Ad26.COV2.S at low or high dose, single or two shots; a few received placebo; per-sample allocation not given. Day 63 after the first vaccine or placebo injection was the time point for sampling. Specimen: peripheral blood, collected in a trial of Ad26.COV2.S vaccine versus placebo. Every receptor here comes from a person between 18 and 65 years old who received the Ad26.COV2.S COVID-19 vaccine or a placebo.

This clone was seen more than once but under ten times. CDR3 bases: TGTGCCAGCAGTGCTTACGACAGGGGGAGCTCCTACAATGAGCAGTTCTTC. It encodes CASSAYDRGSSYNEQFF. This chain links TRBV6-1 with TRBJ2-1, with 9 bases identical to TRBD1. J gave up 0 bases and V 4 bases, and 7 bases lay outside the gene matches. Germline assignment: CDR1 MNHNS and CDR2 SASEGT. This CDR3 contains 17 residues.

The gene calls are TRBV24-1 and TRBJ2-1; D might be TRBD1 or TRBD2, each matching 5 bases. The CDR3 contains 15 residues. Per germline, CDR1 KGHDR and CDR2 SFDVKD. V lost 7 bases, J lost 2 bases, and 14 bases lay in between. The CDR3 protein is CATSPRDGTYNEQFF. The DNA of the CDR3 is TGTGCCACCAGCCCACGGGACGGCACCTACAATGAGCAGTTCTTC.

CDR3 coding DNA: TGTGCCAGCGGGGGTCTGTATAGCAATCAGCCCCAGCATTTT. Residues: CASGGLYSNQPQHF. The rearrangement uses TRBV6-5 and TRBJ1-5; perhaps TRBD1 as D (5 bases). The germline V gene has CDR1 MNHEY and CDR2 SVGAGI. V shed 8 bases and J shed 0 bases, with 11 bases lying between them. CDR3 length: 14 residues.

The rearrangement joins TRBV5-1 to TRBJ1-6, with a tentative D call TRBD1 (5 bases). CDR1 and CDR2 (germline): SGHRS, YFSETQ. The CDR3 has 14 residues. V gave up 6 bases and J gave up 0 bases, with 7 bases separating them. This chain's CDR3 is CASKDSSYNSPLHF. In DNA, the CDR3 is TGCGCCAGCAAAGACAGCTCCTATAATTCACCCCTCCACTTT.

CDR3: CAWKTGPLYYEQYF. CDR3 sequence (DNA): TGTGCCTGGAAGACGGGCCCCTTGTACTACGAGCAGTACTTC. The chain is built from TRBV30 and TRBJ2-7; D unclear. Trimming pared 4 bases from V and 3 bases from J, leaving 16 bases between. CDR3 size: 14 residues. Germline V CDR1 and CDR2: GTSNPN, SVGIG (reference sequence).

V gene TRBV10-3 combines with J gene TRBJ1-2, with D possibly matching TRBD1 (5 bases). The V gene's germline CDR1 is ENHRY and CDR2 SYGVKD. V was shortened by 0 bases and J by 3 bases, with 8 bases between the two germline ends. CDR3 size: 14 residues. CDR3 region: CAISESVGDYGYTF. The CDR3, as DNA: TGTGCCATCAGTGAGTCTGTAGGGGACTATGGCTACACCTTC.

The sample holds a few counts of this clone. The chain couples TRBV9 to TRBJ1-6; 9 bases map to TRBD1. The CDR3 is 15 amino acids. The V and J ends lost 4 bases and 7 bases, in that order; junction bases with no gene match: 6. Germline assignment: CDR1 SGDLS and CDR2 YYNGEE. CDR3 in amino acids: CASSTWTGANSPLHF. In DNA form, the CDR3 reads TGTGCCAGCAGCACCTGGACAGGGGCCAATTCACCCCTCCACTTT.